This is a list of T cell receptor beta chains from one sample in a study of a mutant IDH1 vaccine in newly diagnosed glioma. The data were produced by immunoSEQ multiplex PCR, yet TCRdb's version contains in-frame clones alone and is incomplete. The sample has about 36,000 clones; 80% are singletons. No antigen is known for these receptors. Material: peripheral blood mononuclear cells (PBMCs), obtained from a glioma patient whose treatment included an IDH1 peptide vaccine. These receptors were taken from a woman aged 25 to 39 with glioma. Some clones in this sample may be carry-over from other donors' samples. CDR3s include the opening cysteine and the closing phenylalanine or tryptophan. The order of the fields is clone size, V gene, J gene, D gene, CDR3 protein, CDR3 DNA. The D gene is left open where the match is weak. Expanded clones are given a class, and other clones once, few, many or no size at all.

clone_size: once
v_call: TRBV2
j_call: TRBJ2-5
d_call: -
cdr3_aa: CASINLGRGGETQYF
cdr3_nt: TGTGCCAGCATCAACCTGGGCAGGGGAGGTGAGACCCAGTACTTC

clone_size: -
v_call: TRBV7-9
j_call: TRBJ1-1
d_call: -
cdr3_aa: CASSPAGRTNTEAFF
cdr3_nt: TGTGCCAGCAGCCCCGCCGGACGGACGAACACTGAAGCTTTCTTT

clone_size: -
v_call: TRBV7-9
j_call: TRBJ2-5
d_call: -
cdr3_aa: CASSLMQAGYQETQYF
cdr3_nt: TGTGCCAGCAGCCTAATGCAGGCTGGGTACCAAGAGACCCAGTACTTC

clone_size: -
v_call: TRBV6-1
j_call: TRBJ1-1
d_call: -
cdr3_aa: CASITSGTEAFF
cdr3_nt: TGTGCCAGCATTACCTCGGGGACTGAAGCTTTCTTT

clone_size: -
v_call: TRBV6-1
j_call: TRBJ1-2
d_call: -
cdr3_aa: CASSDSGRDYGYTF
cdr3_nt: TGTGCCAGCAGTGACTCCGGGAGAGACTATGGCTACACCTTC

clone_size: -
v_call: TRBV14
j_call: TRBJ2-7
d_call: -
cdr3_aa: CASSLDGWAYEQYF
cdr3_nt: TGTGCCAGCAGCCTGGACGGGTGGGCCTACGAGCAGTACTTC

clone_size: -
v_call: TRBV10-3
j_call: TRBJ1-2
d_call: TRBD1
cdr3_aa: CAISPQGEGYTF
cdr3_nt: TGTGCCATCAGTCCACAGGGGGAGGGCTACACCTTC

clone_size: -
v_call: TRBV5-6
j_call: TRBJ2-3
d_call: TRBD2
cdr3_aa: CASSLDSGRGTDTQYF
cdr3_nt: TGTGCCAGCAGCTTGGATAGCGGGAGGGGCACAGATACGCAGTATTTT

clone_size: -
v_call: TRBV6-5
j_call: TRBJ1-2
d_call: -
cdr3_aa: CASSFGGGYTF
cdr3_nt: TGTGCCAGCAGTTTTGGGGGGGGCTACACCTTC

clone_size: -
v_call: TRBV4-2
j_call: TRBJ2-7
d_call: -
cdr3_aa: CASSQETDTSYEQYF
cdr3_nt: TGTGCCAGCAGCCAAGAGACTGACACCTCCTACGAGCAGTACTTC